This TCR beta chain originates from a study of T-cell reconstitution after alpha-beta-depleted transplantation in children. General study findings and limits: When one year had passed after transplant, most T-cell counts and diversity came from newly produced T cells.

V lost 5 bases to trimming and J lost 9 bases; unmatched junction nucleotides: 9. Germline CDR1 reads SQVTM; CDR2 reads ANQGSEA. CDR3 length equals 14 residues. To note about this clonotype: As yet, its antigen is unknown.

This sample's TCRbeta library carried unique molecular identifier barcodes. TCRdb redid the calling of the PCR reads with MiXCR, one entry per CDR3 protein. The profile shows around 490,000 distinct CDR3 sequences, about 10% of them singletons. The input for sequencing was PBMCs, mostly from graft donor cells, taken 180 days after TCRalphabeta/CD19-depleted stem cell transplant. This clonotype originated in a female patient aged 2-9 years who had a stem cell transplant for aplastic anemia, so the T cells may come from the graft donor. The V and J genes are TRBV29-1 and TRBJ1-6; 8 bases fit TRBD1. The CDR3 loop is CSVRVTGEGSPLHF. The CDR3 DNA is TGCAGCGTTCGGGTGACAGGGGAAGGTTCACCCCTCCACTTT.